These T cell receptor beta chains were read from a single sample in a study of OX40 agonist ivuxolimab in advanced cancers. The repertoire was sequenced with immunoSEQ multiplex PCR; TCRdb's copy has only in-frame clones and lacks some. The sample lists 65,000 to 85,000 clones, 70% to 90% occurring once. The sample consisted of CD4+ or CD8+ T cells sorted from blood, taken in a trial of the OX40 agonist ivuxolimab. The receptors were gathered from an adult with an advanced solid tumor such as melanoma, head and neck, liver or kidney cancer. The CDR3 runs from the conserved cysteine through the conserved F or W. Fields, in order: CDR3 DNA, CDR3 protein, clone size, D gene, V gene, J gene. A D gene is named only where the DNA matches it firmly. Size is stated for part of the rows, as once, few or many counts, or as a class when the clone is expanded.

TGTGCCAGCAGCTTAGGGGGACACAGTGAAAAACTGTTTTTT	CASSLGGHSEKLFF	-	-	TRBV7-2	TRBJ1-4
TGTGCCAGCAGCTTAGCTGGGACAGGGGAATACAATGAGCAGTTCTTC	CASSLAGTGEYNEQFF	once	TRBD1	TRBV7-2	TRBJ2-1
TGTGCCAGCAGGCCCTCTAGGGGGGGTACAGATACGCAGTATTTT	CASRPSRGGTDTQYF	-	-	TRBV6-6	TRBJ2-3
TGTGCCAGCAGTCCGTGGAGTACTGGAAACACCATATATTTT	CASSPWSTGNTIYF	-	-	TRBV28	TRBJ1-3
TGTGCCAGCAGCCAGGACAGGGGGACGGGCTACACCTTC	CASSQDRGTGYTF	-	TRBD1	TRBV7-2	TRBJ1-2
TGCGCCAGCAGTCAATCGAGGGAGGAGGAGACCCAGTACTTC	CASSQSREEETQYF	-	-	TRBV23-1	TRBJ2-5
TGTGCCAGCAGCCCCACGAGCCGAGGCACCGGGGAGCTGTTTTTT	CASSPTSRGTGELFF	-	-	TRBV9	TRBJ2-2
TGTGCCAGCAGTGAACAGCGGGGGGTTCTAGATACGCAGTATTTT	CASSEQRGVLDTQYF	once	TRBD2	TRBV2	TRBJ2-3
TGTGCCAGCAGCCCTGTGGGGTCGGCGGCAGATACGCAGTATTTT	CASSPVGSAADTQYF	-	-	TRBV11-2	TRBJ2-3
TGTGCCAGCAGATTACAGGGTCTATCTAATGAAAAACTGTTTTTT	CASRLQGLSNEKLFF	-	-	TRBV2	TRBJ1-4
TGTGCCACCAGCAGAGAAGGAGGGAGTAGCGGGAAATCCTACGAGCAGTACTTC	CATSREGGSSGKSYEQYF	few	TRBD2	TRBV15	TRBJ2-7
TGTGCCAGCAGTCCTCTTTCGACAGGGGGCAAGGGCGAGCAGTACTTC	CASSPLSTGGKGEQYF	-	TRBD1	TRBV6-6	TRBJ2-7
TGTGCCAGCAGTGGAGGGGGACAGAACTATGGCTACACCTTC	CASSGGGQNYGYTF	-	TRBD1	TRBV28	TRBJ1-2
TGTGCCAGCAGCTTTTCCGACCTGGGCCATGGCTACACCTTC	CASSFSDLGHGYTF	-	-	TRBV7-9	TRBJ1-2
TGCGCCAGCAGCTTAGAGGGGCCCTTGGCAGATACGCAGTATTTT	CASSLEGPLADTQYF	-	-	TRBV5-1	TRBJ2-3
TGTGCCAGCAGTTCGCAGGGAGGTAGAGAAGAAAAACTGTTTTTT	CASSSQGGREEKLFF	-	-	TRBV2	TRBJ1-4
TGCGCCAGCAGCCCTGGGACCGCGGAAACCTACGAGCAGTACTTC	CASSPGTAETYEQYF	-	-	TRBV5-1	TRBJ2-7
TGCGCCAGCAGCCAATCGGGCGCAGAGACCCAGTACTTC	CASSQSGAETQYF	-	-	TRBV4-1	TRBJ2-5
TGTGCCAGTAGTATATCCCGAGGGTTCGGCGGAGAGCAGTTCTTC	CASSISRGFGGEQFF	-	-	TRBV19	TRBJ2-1
TGTGCCAGCACCCTCGGTAGCGCCGGGGAGCTGTTTTTT	CASTLGSAGELFF	-	-	TRBV6-6	TRBJ2-2
TGTGCCAGCAGCCGCGGGGGACTAGCGGGAGATCTTGAGCAGTTCTTC	CASSRGGLAGDLEQFF	-	TRBD2	TRBV5-4	TRBJ2-1
TGTGCCAGCAGCCAAGATTTAGGCCCCAAAGTCTCCTACGAGCAGTACTTC	CASSQDLGPKVSYEQYF	-	-	TRBV14	TRBJ2-7
TGCAGCGTCCGGAAACTAGCGGGAGATAATGAGCAGTTCTTC	CSVRKLAGDNEQFF	-	TRBD2	TRBV29-1	TRBJ2-1
TGTGCCAGCAGCCCCAGGGGGGCCAATCAGCCCCAGCATTTT	CASSPRGANQPQHF	-	TRBD1	TRBV6-1	TRBJ1-5
TGTGCCAGAAGCTTGACAGGCAGGGACTACAGCTACGAGCAGTACTTC	CARSLTGRDYSYEQYF	-	TRBD2	TRBV5-3	TRBJ2-7
TGTGTCAGAAGCCCAAGACAGGCTTTGAACACTGAAGCTTTCTTT	CVRSPRQALNTEAFF	once	-	TRBV7-5	TRBJ1-1
TGTGCCAGCAGCTTAGAGCAGGTAGCGGGCCCGTCCTACAATGAGCAGTTCTTC	CASSLEQVAGPSYNEQFF	-	TRBD2	TRBV11-1	TRBJ2-1
TGTGCCACCAGCAGAGGGGAGACCCAGTACTTC	CATSRGETQYF	-	-	TRBV15	TRBJ2-5
TGTGCCAGCAGTTTACCCGGGACTAGCGGGTACAATGAGCAGTTCTTC	CASSLPGTSGYNEQFF	-	TRBD2	TRBV27	TRBJ2-1
TGCGCCAGCAGCTTTCGGGACGGTTCCTACAATGAGCAGTTCTTC	CASSFRDGSYNEQFF	-	-	TRBV5-1	TRBJ2-1
TGCGCCAGCAGCCAAGGCCGGCTAGCGGGCAAGCAGTTCTTC	CASSQGRLAGKQFF	once	TRBD2	TRBV4-3	TRBJ2-1
TGTGCCAGCAGTTCCTTGACAGGAAACTATGGCTACACCTTC	CASSSLTGNYGYTF	-	-	TRBV28	TRBJ1-2
TGTGCCAGCAGGCTAGCGGGTACCTCCTACAATGAGCAGTTCTTC	CASRLAGTSYNEQFF	-	TRBD2	TRBV6-5	TRBJ2-1
TGTGCCAGCTCACCAAGGACAGATACGCAGTATTTT	CASSPRTDTQYF	-	-	TRBV18	TRBJ2-3
TGTGCCAGCAGGCCGCCCTACGAGCAGTACTTC	CASRPPYEQYF	-	-	TRBV21-1	TRBJ2-7
TGTGCCAGCTCACCATCCGGAGACACTGAAGCTTTCTTT	CASSPSGDTEAFF	-	-	TRBV18	TRBJ1-1
TGTGCCAGCTCCCAGGACAGCAATCAGCCCCAGCATTTT	CASSQDSNQPQHF	-	-	TRBV18	TRBJ1-5
TGCAGCGTTGAGGATGGGGACACGAGCTCCTACGAGCAGTACTTC	CSVEDGDTSSYEQYF	-	-	TRBV29-1	TRBJ2-7
TGTGCCAGCAGCGGCAGCGGGGGATGGGAAAACATTCAGTACTTC	CASSGSGGWENIQYF	-	TRBD2	TRBV6-5	TRBJ2-4
TGTGCCAGCAGTTTGGCCAGGGCCGGAAACACCATATATTTT	CASSLARAGNTIYF	-	-	TRBV28	TRBJ1-3
TGTGCCAGCAGCGACTCGGGAGACTACTACGAGCAGTACTTC	CASSDSGDYYEQYF	-	-	TRBV16	TRBJ2-7
TGTGCCAGCAGCTTACAGGGCGGTCTAGCCAAAAACATTCAGTACTTC	CASSLQGGLAKNIQYF	-	-	TRBV27	TRBJ2-4
TGCGCCAGCAGCTTGGGCGGACAGGGCGGTGAAAAACTGTTTTTT	CASSLGGQGGEKLFF	-	TRBD1	TRBV5-1	TRBJ1-4
TGTGCCAGCATGGGGGCCAGGGCGGGCATCGAGCAGTACTTC	CASMGARAGIEQYF	-	-	TRBV2	TRBJ2-7